Below are 25 T cell receptor beta chains sequenced from a single sample in a study of blood T cell repertoires in COVID-19. Measured with immunoSEQ multiplex PCR; TCRdb has only the in-frame clones, and not every one. In the table there are about 300,000 clones, 86% of which are singletons. Specimen: peripheral blood. The receptors were sampled from a woman aged 45 to 65 with acute or convalescent COVID-19.

The sample holds a few counts of this clone. This chain uses TRBV28 with TRBJ1-4; 7 positions agree with TRBD1. Germline values: CDR1 MDHEN, CDR2 SYDVKM. With 4 bases clipped from V and 8 bases from J, the junction kept 7 bases outside the gene matches. This CDR3 spans 14 amino acids. The CDR3 DNA sequence: TGTGCCAGCAGTTCCCCGACAGGGCGGGAAAAACTGTTTTTT. It encodes CASSSPTGREKLFF.

This clone was observed a few times. The chain links TRBV7-8 to TRBJ2-2, with 7 nucleotides matching TRBD2. CDR1 SGHVS and CDR2 FQNEAQ come from the germline V gene. This CDR3 comprises 12 residues. The trim removed 11 bases at V and 7 bases at J, leaving 7 bases unmatched. Here the CDR3 reads CAFPTSFGELFF. The CDR3 nucleotides are TGTGCCTTCCCGACTAGCTTCGGGGAGCTGTTTTTT.

The chain employs TRBV19 and TRBJ2-3, with D uncertain. The CDR3 extends over 14 amino acids. Germline V lookup: CDR1 LNHDA, CDR2 SQIVND (reference sequence). V was trimmed by 2 bases and J by 0 bases, leaving 6 bases between them. This CDR3 reads CASSIRFSTDTQYF. DNA for the CDR3: TGTGCCAGTAGTATACGTTTTAGCACAGATACGCAGTATTTT.

This clone has more than one count but fewer than ten. J is TRBJ2-3 and V is TRBV7-3; possible D gene TRBD1, 6 bases. Between the trimmed V and J ends, which lost 4 bases and 0 bases, there was a span of 11 bases. This CDR3 contains 15 residues. Per germline, CDR1 SGHTA and CDR2 FQGTGA. CDR3 DNA: TGTGCCAGCAGCTCCGGGACAACTAGCACAGATACGCAGTATTTT. This encodes CASSSGTTSTDTQYF. Full variable domain (missing parts from reference TRBV7-3 and TRBJ2-3): GAGVSQTPSNKVTEKGKYVELRCDPISGHTALYWYRQSLGQGPEFLIYFQGTGAADDSGLPNDRFFAVRPEGSVSTLKIQRTERGDSAVYLCASSSGTTSTDTQYFGPGTRLTVL.

This clone was observed a few times. The chain employs TRBV7-2 and TRBJ2-4, with 7 bases matching TRBD2. The length of the CDR3 is 13 residues. The V segment lost 1 base and the J segment 9 bases; nucleotides outside the gene matches: 3. In germline, CDR1 is SGHTA, CDR2 FQGNSA. In nucleotides, the CDR3 is TGTGCCAGCAGCTTAGGGCGGGAGAGCATTCAGTACTTC. Amino acid sequence: CASSLGRESIQYF.

On this clone itself: One end of the junction fails to match germline, which may point to a read error. This chain uses TRBV23-1 with TRBJ2-3; maybe TRBD1 (6 bases). TRBV23-1 is designated an ORF whose function remains uncertain. CDR3 length equals 17 residues. The CDR3: CASSQNTPGARSSARSF. In nucleotides, the CDR3 is TGCGCCAGCAGTCAAAACACCCCAGGGGCTCGTAGTAGTGCCCGGAGTTTT.

The chain couples TRBV4-2 to TRBJ2-7; maybe TRBD2 (6 bases). The CDR3 is made up of 13 amino acids. Germline V lookup: CDR1 LGHNA, CDR2 YNFKEQ. Trimming removed 0 bases at V and 7 bases at J, with 10 bases between. The CDR3 region has the DNA TGTGCCAGCAGCCAAGAGGAGGGGTGGGAGCAGTACTTC. Its protein product is CASSQEEGWEQYF.

The rearrangement joins TRBV4-2 to TRBJ1-1; D is undetermined. Per germline, CDR1 LGHNA and CDR2 YNFKEQ. This CDR3 is 15 amino acids long. V lost 1 base to trimming and J lost 5 bases, with 14 bases between them. The CDR3 bases are TGTGCCAGCAGCCAAGTTGGCGCCAGGCGAACTGAAGCTTTCTTT. Residues: CASSQVGARRTEAFF.

The chain joins TRBV4-1 to TRBJ2-2; TRBD2 matches 8 bases. This CDR3 has 19 residues. CDR1 and CDR2 (germline): MGHRA, YSYEKL. The junction had 15 bases not matched to a gene; V was cut back by 6 bases and J by 0 bases. The CDR3 reads CASSPRYPQRETNTGELFF. The CDR3 nucleotides are TGCGCCAGCAGTCCAAGATACCCCCAGCGGGAGACGAACACCGGGGAGCTGTTTTTT.

This chain connects TRBV3-1 (or the pseudogene TRBV3-2) to TRBJ2-3, with 11 bases matching TRBD2. The CDR3 sequence is 17 residues long. The V segment lost 3 bases and the J segment 2 bases; nucleotides outside the gene matches: 7. CDR1 and CDR2 (germline): LGHDT, YNNKEL (reference sequence). As DNA, the CDR3 is TGTGCCAGCAGCCACGTGACTAGCGGGACCGTCACAGATACGCAGTATTTT. It codes for CASSHVTSGTVTDTQYF.

The chain joins TRBV29-1 to TRBJ1-4; 11 bases are a match to TRBD1. V lost 1 base, J lost 6 bases, and 7 bases stayed unmatched. CDR1 and CDR2 from the germline V gene are SQVTM and ANQGSEA. The CDR3 loop spans 16 amino acids. This CDR3 is CSVEAGTGGSYEKLFF. The CDR3, as DNA: TGCAGCGTTGAAGCAGGGACAGGGGGATCCTATGAAAAACTGTTTTTT.

Regarding this clone: One end of the junction fails to match germline, which may point to a read error. V and J are TRBV12-3 or TRBV12-4 and TRBJ2-5; 8 bases map to TRBD1. The CDR3 is 13 amino acids. The CDR3 loop is CASSLGTGGTQYF. CDR3 in DNA: TGTGCCAGCAGCTTAGGAACAGGGGGGACCCAGTACTTC.

The genes are TRBV5-1 and TRBJ1-5, with D unresolved. The ends were cut back, 4 bases at V and 0 bases at J, with 20 bases in the middle. The CDR3 contains 18 residues. Germline V lookup: CDR1 SGHRS, CDR2 YFSETQ. DNA for the CDR3: TGCGCCAGCAGCCGAGACGCACGGAATCCGGGTAGCAATCAGCCCCAGCATTTT. As protein: CASSRDARNPGSNQPQHF.

The chain has TRBV12-3 or TRBV12-4 and TRBJ2-4; D unclear. V was cut by 7 bases and J by 0 bases, with 7 bases left in between. The length of the CDR3 is 13 residues. CDR3 sequence reads: CASTVIAKNIQYF. The CDR3 nucleotides are TGTGCCAGCACAGTTATAGCCAAAAACATTCAGTACTTC.

This rearrangement joins TRBV30 to TRBJ2-3; D might be TRBD2 (6 bases). Germline loops: CDR1 GTSNPN, CDR2 SVGIG (reference sequence). The V gene lost 0 bases and the J gene lost 2 bases, with 12 bases spanning the gap. The CDR3 runs to 15 residues. The CDR3: CAWSVGLATTDTQYF. As DNA, the CDR3 is TGTGCCTGGAGTGTCGGGCTAGCGACCACAGATACGCAGTATTTT. Full variable domain (outside the CDR3, taken from reference TRBV30 and TRBJ2-3): SQTIHQWPATLVQPVGSPLSLECTVEGTSNPNLYWYRQAAGRGLQLLFYSVGIGQISSEVPQNLSASRPQDRQFILSSKKLLLSDSGFYLCAWSVGLATTDTQYFGPGTRLTVL.

This chain uses TRBV6-2 or TRBV6-3 with TRBJ2-2; D perhaps matches TRBD1 (5 bases). V lost 2 bases and J lost 7, with 11 bases in between. The CDR3 covers 14 residues. Germline-derived CDR1 and CDR2 are MNHEY and SVGEGT. CDR3 coding DNA: TGTGCCAGCAGTTACGGCAGGGCCGGCGGGGAGCTGTTTTTT. Amino acid sequence: CASSYGRAGGELFF.

The genes are TRBV7-2 and TRBJ1-6; perhaps TRBD1 as D (6 bases). The germline V and J ends were trimmed by 6 bases and 6 bases, with 15 bases remaining between them. There are 15 residues in the CDR3. Germline V gene data show CDR1 as SGHTA and CDR2 as FQGNSA. The CDR3 DNA follows: TGTGCCAGCAGTCATGACAGGCCCTCTAATTCACCCCTCCACTTT. Encoded protein: CASSHDRPSNSPLHF. The full variable domain, completed using reference TRBV7-2 and TRBJ1-6, is GAGVSQSPSNKVTEKGKDVELRCDPISGHTALYWYRQSLGQGLEFLIYFQGNSAPDKSGLPSDRFSAERTGGSVSTLTIQRTQQEDSAVYLCASSHDRPSNSPLHFGNGTRLTVT.

There are a few counts of this clone. V is TRBV7-8 and J is TRBJ1-6, with 7 bases fitting TRBD1. This CDR3 is 14 amino acids long. From germline, CDR1 is SGHVS and CDR2 FQNEAQ. The V segment lost 5 bases and the J segment 9 bases; nucleotides outside the gene matches: 7. CDR3 in DNA: TGTGCCAGCAGCCCAGGGACAGTAGCTTCACCCCTCCACTTT. Its protein is CASSPGTVASPLHF.

The chain combines TRBV6-5 with TRBJ1-1; unclear D gene. The CDR3 length is 12 residues. V lost 5 bases to trimming and J lost 8 bases, with 12 bases between them. CDR1 MNHEY and CDR2 SVGAGI come from the germline V gene. For the CDR3, the DNA is TGTGCCAGCAGTCAACAACGGGGAGAAGCTTTCTTT. Its translation is CASSQQRGEAFF.

This clone was picked up one time. The genes are TRBV12-3 or TRBV12-4 and TRBJ1-4, with a weak D call TRBD1 (6 bases). The CDR3 contains 13 residues. V was pared by 5 bases and J by 12 bases, with 16 bases between. The CDR3 DNA follows: TGTGCCAGCAGTGGGGGGGCAGGTGGAGAACTGTTTTTT. As protein: CASSGGAGGELFF.

The chain couples TRBV28 to TRBJ1-3; the match to TRBD1 covers 11 bases. Per germline, CDR1 MDHEN and CDR2 SYDVKM. The V gene end was trimmed by 11 bases and the J gene end by 1 base; junction bases not matched to a gene: 16. CDR3 length: 18 residues. The CDR3 sequence is CAPRDRGVFRLSGNTIYF. The CDR3 region has the DNA TGTGCCCCCCGGGACAGGGGGGTTTTTAGGCTTTCTGGAAACACCATATATTTT. Using reference TRBV28 and TRBJ1-3 for the parts outside the CDR3, the full variable domain is DVKVTQSSRYLVKRTGEKVFLECVQDMDHENMFWYRQDPGLGLRLIYFSYDVKMKEKGDIPEGYSVSREKKERFSLILESASTNQTSMYLCAPRDRGVFRLSGNTIYFGEGSWLTVV.

The J gene is TRBJ2-1, the V gene TRBV11-3, with D possibly being TRBD2 (5 bases). The CDR3 is made up of 16 amino acids. Germline CDR1 and CDR2: SGHNT and YENEEA. Trimming removed 3 bases at V and 0 bases at J, with 12 bases between. The DNA of the CDR3 is TGTGCCAGCAGCTTGGGCGGGCCGAGCTCCTACAATGAGCAGTTCTTC. Its translation is CASSLGGPSSYNEQFF.

This clone has a handful of counts. This chain joins TRBV4-2 and TRBJ1-1, with 12 bases matching TRBD1. CDR3 size: 17 residues. Germline V gene lookup returns CDR1 LGHNA and CDR2 YNFKEQ. V shed 2 bases, J shed 4 bases, and the junction held 8 bases outside the gene matches. CDR3 coding DNA: TGTGCCAGCAGCCAAAGCCGGGACAGGGGGCAAGGCACTGAAGCTTTCTTT. Its translation is CASSQSRDRGQGTEAFF.

The rearrangement uses TRBV28 and TRBJ2-7; D might be TRBD1 (5 bases). Trimming removed 5 bases from V and 0 bases from J, with 14 bases in between. Germline values: CDR1 MDHEN, CDR2 SYDVKM. The CDR3 is made up of 15 amino acids. CDR3 region: CASSLPPGNSYEQYF. The CDR3 region has the DNA TGTGCCAGCAGTCTACCCCCAGGGAACTCCTACGAGCAGTACTTC. Combining the CDR3 with reference TRBV28 and TRBJ2-7 gives the whole variable domain DVKVTQSSRYLVKRTGEKVFLECVQDMDHENMFWYRQDPGLGLRLIYFSYDVKMKEKGDIPEGYSVSREKKERFSLILESASTNQTSMYLCASSLPPGNSYEQYFGPGTRLTVT.

V usage is TRBV30 and J usage is TRBJ2-1, with TRBD2 matching over 7 bases. The CDR3 length is 13 residues. The junction had 5 bases not matched to a gene; V was cut back by 4 bases and J by 5 bases. The germline V gene encodes CDR1 GTSNPN and CDR2 SVGIG (reference sequence). The CDR3 coding sequence is TGTGCCTGGACTTGGGACTACCACAATGAGCAGTTCTTC. Translating gives CAWTWDYHNEQFF.